This is a list of T cell receptor beta chains from one sample in a study of Ad26.COV2.S vaccination and SARS-CoV-2 variants. Clones were sequenced by immunoSEQ multiplex PCR, and TCRdb holds only the in-frame ones, with some missing. Found here are approximately 300,000 clones, around four fifths of them singletons; the top ten hold 2% to 2.5%. This material consisted of peripheral blood, taken in a trial of Ad26.COV2.S vaccine versus placebo. Source of these receptors: a person between 18 and 60 years old who received the Ad26.COV2.S COVID-19 vaccine or a placebo. CDR3s include the opening cysteine and the closing phenylalanine or tryptophan. The order of the fields is V gene, D gene, CDR3 protein. D genes are given only for firm matches.

V gene: TRBV21-1; D gene: .; CDR3 protein: CASSFHRGRWTNEKLFF
V gene: TRBV25-1; D gene: .; CDR3 protein: CASSGYSGNTIYF
V gene: TRBV13; D gene: .; CDR3 protein: CASSSTPSGGLSSYNSPLHF
V gene: TRBV9; D gene: TRBD2; CDR3 protein: CASSVGRGLASGTQYF
V gene: TRBV11-2; D gene: TRBD1; CDR3 protein: CASSFNRGRGTDTQYF
V gene: TRBV4-1; D gene: .; CDR3 protein: CASSQGLNYGYTF
V gene: TRBV7-8; D gene: .; CDR3 protein: CASSLRGRMNTEAFF
V gene: TRBV3-1/TRBV3-2; D gene: .; CDR3 protein: CASSQDRGLGGSPLHF
V gene: TRBV5-1; D gene: TRBD1; CDR3 protein: CASRNRGPGANVLTF
V gene: TRBV3-1/TRBV3-2; D gene: TRBD2; CDR3 protein: CASSHNGWGRGARDTQYF
V gene: TRBV6-5; D gene: .; CDR3 protein: CASRRQASNYGYTF
V gene: TRBV5-1; D gene: TRBD1; CDR3 protein: CASTPRGQVRPSEQYF
V gene: TRBV11-2; D gene: .; CDR3 protein: CASSLGPPINTEAFF
V gene: TRBV6-5; D gene: .; CDR3 protein: CASTGSNQPQHF
V gene: TRBV4-1; D gene: .; CDR3 protein: CASSPTFLEDEQFF
V gene: TRBV27; D gene: TRBD1; CDR3 protein: CASSKIGPGQGYEQYF
V gene: TRBV4-2; D gene: TRBD2; CDR3 protein: CASSQGLAEETQYF
V gene: TRBV19; D gene: TRBD1; CDR3 protein: CASSGLGQGHSPLHF
V gene: TRBV5-4; D gene: TRBD1; CDR3 protein: CASSLRTGGAGTGELFF
V gene: TRBV2; D gene: .; CDR3 protein: CASEQDSPLHF
V gene: TRBV28; D gene: .; CDR3 protein: CAIRGVNQPQHF
V gene: TRBV19; D gene: .; CDR3 protein: CASSIQASWGYTF
V gene: TRBV15; D gene: TRBD1; CDR3 protein: CATSGGRDRVFAGELFF
V gene: TRBV4-2; D gene: .; CDR3 protein: CASSPNPGPPSTDTQYF
V gene: TRBV9; D gene: TRBD1; CDR3 protein: CASSIGQGAGNTEAFF
V gene: TRBV5-1; D gene: .; CDR3 protein: CASKRAPTNTEAFF
V gene: TRBV7-8; D gene: TRBD2; CDR3 protein: CASSLVVASGGSVAKNIQYF
V gene: TRBV6-5; D gene: .; CDR3 protein: CASKSMDSPLHF
V gene: TRBV18; D gene: TRBD1; CDR3 protein: CASSQSTTGGGSSYGYTF
V gene: TRBV18; D gene: .; CDR3 protein: CASSPADRRTEAFF
V gene: TRBV10-1; D gene: TRBD1; CDR3 protein: CARAYLGQSYEQYF
V gene: TRBV7-9; D gene: .; CDR3 protein: CASSLVVGVGETSTDTQYF
V gene: TRBV5-6; D gene: TRBD1; CDR3 protein: CASSQGGAYYNSPLHF
V gene: TRBV5-4; D gene: .; CDR3 protein: CASSPDQRNTGELFF
V gene: TRBV12-3/TRBV12-4; D gene: TRBD1; CDR3 protein: CASRLQGAMEQYF
V gene: TRBV19; D gene: .; CDR3 protein: CASSHGISYNSPLHF
V gene: TRBV11-1; D gene: .; CDR3 protein: CASSPGRFTTNEKLFF
V gene: TRBV2; D gene: TRBD2; CDR3 protein: CASNLAGGLRAYNEQFF
V gene: TRBV18; D gene: TRBD2; CDR3 protein: CASSAKTSGYQETQYF
V gene: TRBV5-1; D gene: TRBD1; CDR3 protein: CASRSGTGTTDTQYF
V gene: TRBV6-5; D gene: TRBD1; CDR3 protein: CASSLTGTAHGYTF
V gene: TRBV19; D gene: .; CDR3 protein: CATKRRAGTGELFF
V gene: TRBV19; D gene: .; CDR3 protein: CASSIGALSQETQYF
V gene: TRBV7-9; D gene: .; CDR3 protein: CASSLGSTRQGGYTF
V gene: TRBV20-1; D gene: TRBD1; CDR3 protein: CSAPRQGGYTF
V gene: TRBV29-1; D gene: .; CDR3 protein: CSVDGGDRTEAFF